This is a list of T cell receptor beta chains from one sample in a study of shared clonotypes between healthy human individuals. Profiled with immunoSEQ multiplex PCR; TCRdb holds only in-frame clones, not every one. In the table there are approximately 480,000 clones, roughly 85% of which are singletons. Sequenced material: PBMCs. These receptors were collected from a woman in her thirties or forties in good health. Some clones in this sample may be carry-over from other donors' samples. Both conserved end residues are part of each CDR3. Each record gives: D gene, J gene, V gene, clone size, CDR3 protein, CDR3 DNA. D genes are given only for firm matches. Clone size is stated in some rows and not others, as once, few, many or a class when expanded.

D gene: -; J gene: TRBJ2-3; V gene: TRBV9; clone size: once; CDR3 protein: CASSASGRITKDTQYF; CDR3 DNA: TGTGCCAGCAGCGCCTCGGGTAGGATTACAAAAGATACGCAGTATTTT
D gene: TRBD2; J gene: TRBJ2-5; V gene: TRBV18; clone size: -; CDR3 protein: CASSPNQGLAGETQYF; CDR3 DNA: TGTGCCAGCTCACCTAACCAGGGACTAGCGGGAGAGACCCAGTACTTC
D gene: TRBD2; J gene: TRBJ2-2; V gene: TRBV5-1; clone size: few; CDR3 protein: CASSVPSGLAGKTGELFF; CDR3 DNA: TGCGCCAGCAGCGTCCCAAGTGGACTAGCGGGAAAAACCGGGGAGCTGTTTTTT
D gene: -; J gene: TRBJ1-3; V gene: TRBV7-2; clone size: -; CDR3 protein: CASSLWGFSGNTIYF; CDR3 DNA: TGTGCCAGCAGCTTATGGGGCTTCTCTGGAAACACCATATATTTT
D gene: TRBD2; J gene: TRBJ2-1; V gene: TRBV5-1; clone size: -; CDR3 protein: CASSQTGTSGNNEQFF; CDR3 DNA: TGCGCCAGCAGCCAAACCGGGACTAGCGGGAACAATGAGCAGTTCTTC
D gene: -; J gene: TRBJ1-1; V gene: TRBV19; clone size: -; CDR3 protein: CASNQGVNTEAFF; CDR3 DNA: TGTGCCAGTAATCAGGGTGTGAACACTGAAGCTTTCTTT
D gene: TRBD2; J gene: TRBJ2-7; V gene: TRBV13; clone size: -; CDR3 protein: CASSSGTSPSRYEQYF; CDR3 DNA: TGTGCCAGCAGCTCTGGGACTAGCCCCTCTCGCTACGAGCAGTACTTC
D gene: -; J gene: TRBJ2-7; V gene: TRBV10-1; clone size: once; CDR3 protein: CASSESMDEQYF; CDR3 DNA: TGCGCCAGCAGTGAGTCGATGGACGAGCAGTACTTC
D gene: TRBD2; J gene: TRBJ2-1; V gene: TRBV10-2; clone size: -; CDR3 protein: CASGLAGGGEQFF; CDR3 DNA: TGCGCCAGCGGACTAGCGGGAGGTGGTGAGCAGTTCTTC
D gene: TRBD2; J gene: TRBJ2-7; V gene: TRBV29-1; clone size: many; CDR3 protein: CSVEGLAGGPNEQYF; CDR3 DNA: TGCAGCGTGGAGGGTCTAGCGGGAGGGCCCAACGAGCAGTACTTC
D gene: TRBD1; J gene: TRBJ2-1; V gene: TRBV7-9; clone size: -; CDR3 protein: CASSWGTGTYNEQFF; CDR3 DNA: TGTGCCAGCAGCTGGGGGACAGGGACGTACAATGAGCAGTTCTTC
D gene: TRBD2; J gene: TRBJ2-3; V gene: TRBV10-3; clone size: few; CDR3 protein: CAIKWGLADTDTQYF; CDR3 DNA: TGTGCCATCAAATGGGGACTAGCGGACACAGATACGCAGTATTTT
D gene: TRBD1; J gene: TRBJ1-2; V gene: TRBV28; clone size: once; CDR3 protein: CASSLPTGTGGYTF; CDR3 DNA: TGTGCCAGCAGCCTACCGACAGGGACAGGGGGCTACACCTTC
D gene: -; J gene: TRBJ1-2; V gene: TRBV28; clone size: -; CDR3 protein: CASKPPGGGYGYTF; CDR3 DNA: TGTGCCAGCAAACCTCCCGGGGGCGGCTATGGCTACACCTTC
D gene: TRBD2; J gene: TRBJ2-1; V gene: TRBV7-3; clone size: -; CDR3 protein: CASSWGTSGISGNEQFF; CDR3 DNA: TGTGCCAGCAGCTGGGGGACTAGCGGGATAAGTGGCAATGAGCAGTTCTTC
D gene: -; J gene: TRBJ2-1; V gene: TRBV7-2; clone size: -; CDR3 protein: CASRDNSYNEQFF; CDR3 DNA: TGTGCCAGCAGGGACAACTCCTACAATGAGCAGTTCTTC
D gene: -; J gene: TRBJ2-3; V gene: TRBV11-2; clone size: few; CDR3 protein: CASSLDVGTSTDTQYF; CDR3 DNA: TGTGCCAGCAGCCTCGACGTAGGGACTAGCACAGATACGCAGTATTTT
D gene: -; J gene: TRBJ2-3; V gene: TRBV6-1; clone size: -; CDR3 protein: CASMGFGGPGDTQYF; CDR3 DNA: TGTGCCAGCATGGGTTTCGGCGGGCCGGGGGATACGCAGTATTTT
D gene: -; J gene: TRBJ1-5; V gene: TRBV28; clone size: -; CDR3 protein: CASSFPGGSNQPQHF; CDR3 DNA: TGTGCCAGCAGTTTTCCCGGGGGTAGCAATCAGCCCCAGCATTTT
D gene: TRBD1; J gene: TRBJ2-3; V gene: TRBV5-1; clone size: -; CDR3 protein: CASKGGQGAGTDTQYF; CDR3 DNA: TGCGCCAGCAAGGGGGGCCAGGGGGCGGGCACAGATACGCAGTATTTT
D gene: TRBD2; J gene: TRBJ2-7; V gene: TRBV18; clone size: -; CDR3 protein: CASSPGGGVLDYEQYF; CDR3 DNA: TGTGCCAGCTCACCTGGGGGGGGTGTTTTAGACTACGAGCAGTACTTC
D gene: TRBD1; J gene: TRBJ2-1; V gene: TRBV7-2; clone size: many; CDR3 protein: CASSFGRGPRHEQFF; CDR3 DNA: TGTGCCAGCAGCTTCGGAAGGGGGCCTCGCCATGAGCAGTTCTTC
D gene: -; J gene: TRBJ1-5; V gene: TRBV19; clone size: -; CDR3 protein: CASSISRYSRRGNSNQPQHF; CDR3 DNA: TGTGCCAGTAGTATATCGCGGTATTCTAGGCGGGGTAATAGCAATCAGCCCCAGCATTTT
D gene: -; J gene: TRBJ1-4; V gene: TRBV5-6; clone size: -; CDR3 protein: CASSLEGAYEKLFF; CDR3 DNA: TGTGCCAGCAGCTTGGAAGGGGCATATGAAAAACTGTTTTTT
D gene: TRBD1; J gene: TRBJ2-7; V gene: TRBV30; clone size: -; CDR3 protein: CAWSATGYEQYF; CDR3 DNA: TGTGCCTGGAGTGCGACAGGGTACGAGCAGTACTTC
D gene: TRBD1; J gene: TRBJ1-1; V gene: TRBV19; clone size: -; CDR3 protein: CASSAWTGSTEAFF; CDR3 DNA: TGTGCCAGTAGTGCCTGGACAGGGAGTACTGAAGCTTTCTTT
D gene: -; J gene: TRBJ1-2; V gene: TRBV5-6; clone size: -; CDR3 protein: CASSLVGGTSYGYTF; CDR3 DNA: TGTGCCAGCAGCTTGGTGGGGGGGACGAGCTATGGCTACACCTTC
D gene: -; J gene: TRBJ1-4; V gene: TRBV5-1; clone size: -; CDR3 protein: CASSLAGGRATNEKLFF; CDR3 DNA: TGCGCCAGCAGCTTGGCCGGGGGGAGAGCAACTAATGAAAAACTGTTTTTT
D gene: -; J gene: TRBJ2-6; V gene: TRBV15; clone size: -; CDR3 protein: CATSRDQSSGANVLTF; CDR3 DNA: TGTGCCACCAGCAGAGATCAAAGCTCTGGGGCCAACGTCCTGACTTTC
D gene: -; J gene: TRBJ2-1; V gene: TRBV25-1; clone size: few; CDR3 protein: CASLPSGTLSYNEQFF; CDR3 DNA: TGTGCCAGTCTTCCTTCCGGGACCCTCTCCTACAATGAGCAGTTCTTC
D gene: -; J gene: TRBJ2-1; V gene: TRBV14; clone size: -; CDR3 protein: CASSQDRRVKNEQFF; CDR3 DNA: TGTGCCAGCAGCCAAGACCGGCGGGTTAAGAATGAGCAGTTCTTC
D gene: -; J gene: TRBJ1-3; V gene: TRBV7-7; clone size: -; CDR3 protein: CASSPNLSGNTIYF; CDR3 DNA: TGTGCCAGCAGCCCGAATCTCTCTGGAAACACCATATATTTT
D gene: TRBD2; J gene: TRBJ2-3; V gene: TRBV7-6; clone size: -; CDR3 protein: CASSLGVSGGADTQYF; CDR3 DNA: TGTGCCAGCAGCTTAGGGGTTAGCGGGGGGGCAGATACGCAGTATTTT
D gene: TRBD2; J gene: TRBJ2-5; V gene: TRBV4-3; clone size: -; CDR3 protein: CASSLSGRGGWETQYF; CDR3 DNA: TGCGCCAGCAGCCTTAGCGGGAGGGGAGGTTGGGAGACCCAGTACTTC
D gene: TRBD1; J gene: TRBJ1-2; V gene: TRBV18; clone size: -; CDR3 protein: CASSPPGRGPDYGYTF; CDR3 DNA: TGTGCCAGCTCACCACCGGGCAGGGGGCCCGACTATGGCTACACCTTC
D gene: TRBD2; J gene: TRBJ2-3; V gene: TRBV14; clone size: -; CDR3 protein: CASSPGTSPSILHSDTQYF; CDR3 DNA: TGTGCCAGCAGCCCCGGGACTAGTCCAAGTATCTTGCATTCGGATACGCAGTATTTT
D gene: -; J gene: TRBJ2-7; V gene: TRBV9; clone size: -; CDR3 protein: CASSVAPSGSYEQYF; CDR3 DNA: TGTGCCAGCAGCGTAGCTCCCTCCGGCAGTTACGAGCAGTACTTC
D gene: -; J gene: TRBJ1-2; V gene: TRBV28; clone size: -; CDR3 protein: CASSLAGYGYTF; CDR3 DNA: TGTGCCAGCAGTTTAGCAGGGTATGGCTACACCTTC
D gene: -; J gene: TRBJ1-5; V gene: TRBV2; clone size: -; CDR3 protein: CASSEATGLEPQHF; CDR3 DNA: TGTGCCAGCAGTGAAGCGACGGGATTGGAGCCCCAGCATTTT
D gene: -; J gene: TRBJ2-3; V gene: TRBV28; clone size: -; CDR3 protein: CASSFPAATATDTQYF; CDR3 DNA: TGTGCCAGCAGTTTCCCCGCGGCCACAGCCACAGATACGCAGTATTTT
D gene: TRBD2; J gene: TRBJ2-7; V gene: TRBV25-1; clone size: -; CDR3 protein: CASSESRAGGLYEQYF; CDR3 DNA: TGTGCCAGCAGTGAATCAAGAGCGGGAGGCTTGTACGAGCAGTACTTC
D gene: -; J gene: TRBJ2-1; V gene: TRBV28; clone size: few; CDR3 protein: CASSLGSDRNNEQFF; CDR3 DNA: TGTGCCAGCAGTTTAGGGTCAGACAGAAACAATGAGCAGTTCTTC
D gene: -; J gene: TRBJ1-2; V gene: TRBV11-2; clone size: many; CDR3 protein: CASSATSEGIGGYTF; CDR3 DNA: TGTGCCAGCAGCGCAACTTCGGAGGGTATAGGGGGCTACACCTTC
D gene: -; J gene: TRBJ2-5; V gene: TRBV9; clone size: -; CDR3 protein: CASSGLGGETQYF; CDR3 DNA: TGTGCCAGCAGCGGTCTGGGGGGAGAGACCCAGTACTTC
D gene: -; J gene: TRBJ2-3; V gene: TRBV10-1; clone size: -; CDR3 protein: CASSESSRVPYF; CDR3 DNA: TGCGCCAGCAGTGAGTCGAGCAGGGTACCGTATTTT
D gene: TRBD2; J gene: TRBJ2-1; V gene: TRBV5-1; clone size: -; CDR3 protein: CASSLVASGTDEQFF; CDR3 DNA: TGCGCCAGCAGCTTGGTGGCTAGCGGGACTGATGAGCAGTTCTTC